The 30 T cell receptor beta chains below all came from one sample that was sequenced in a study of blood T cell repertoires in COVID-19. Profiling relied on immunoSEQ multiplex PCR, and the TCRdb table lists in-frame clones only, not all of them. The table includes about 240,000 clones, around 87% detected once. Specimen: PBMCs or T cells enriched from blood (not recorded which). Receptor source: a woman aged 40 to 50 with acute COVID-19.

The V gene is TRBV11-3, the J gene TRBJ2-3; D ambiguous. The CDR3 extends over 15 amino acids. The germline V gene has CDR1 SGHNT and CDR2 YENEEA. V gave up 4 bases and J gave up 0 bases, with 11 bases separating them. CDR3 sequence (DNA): TGTGCCAGCAGCTCACTCCCGGTGAGCACAGATACGCAGTATTTT. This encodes CASSSLPVSTDTQYF.

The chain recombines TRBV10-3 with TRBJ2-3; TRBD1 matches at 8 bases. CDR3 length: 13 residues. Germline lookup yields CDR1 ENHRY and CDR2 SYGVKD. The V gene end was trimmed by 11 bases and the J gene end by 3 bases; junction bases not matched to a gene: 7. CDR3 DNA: TGTGCCGGGAACAGGGGGAGGACAGATACGCAGTATTTT. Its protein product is CAGNRGRTDTQYF.

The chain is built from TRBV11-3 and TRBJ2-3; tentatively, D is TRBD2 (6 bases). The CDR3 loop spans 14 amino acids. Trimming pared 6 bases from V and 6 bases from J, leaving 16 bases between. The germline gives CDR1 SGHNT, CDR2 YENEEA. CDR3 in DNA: TGTGCCAGCAGGGGGGTGACTAGGAGTGATACGCAGTATTTT. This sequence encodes CASRGVTRSDTQYF.

In nucleotides, the CDR3 is TGTGCCAGCAAAGGTCTAGCGGCCAATGAGCAGTTCTTC. As protein: CASKGLAANEQFF. This sequence joins TRBV9 and TRBJ2-1; 7 bases are shared with TRBD2. V gave up 6 bases and J gave up 6 bases; unmatched junction bases: 6. This CDR3 region has 13 residues. CDR1 and CDR2 from the germline V gene are SGDLS and YYNGEE.

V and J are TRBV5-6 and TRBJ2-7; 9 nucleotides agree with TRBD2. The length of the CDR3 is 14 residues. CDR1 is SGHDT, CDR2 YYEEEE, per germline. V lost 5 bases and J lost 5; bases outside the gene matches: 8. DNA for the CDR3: TGTGCCAGCAGAACCGGACTAGCGACTAACGAGCAGTACTTC. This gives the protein CASRTGLATNEQYF.

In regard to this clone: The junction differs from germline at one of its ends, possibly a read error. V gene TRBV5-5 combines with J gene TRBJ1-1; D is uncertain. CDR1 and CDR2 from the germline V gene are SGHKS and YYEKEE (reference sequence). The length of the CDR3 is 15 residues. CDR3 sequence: CASSLDGLLNTESFF. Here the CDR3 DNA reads TGTGCCAGCAGCTTGGATGGACTCTTGAACACTGAATCTTTCTTT.

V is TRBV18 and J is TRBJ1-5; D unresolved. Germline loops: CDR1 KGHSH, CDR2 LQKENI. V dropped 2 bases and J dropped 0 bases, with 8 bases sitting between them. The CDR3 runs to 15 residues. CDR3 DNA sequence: TGTGCCAGCTCACCATCGCCCGGTAGCAATCAGCCCCAGCATTTT. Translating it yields CASSPSPGSNQPQHF.

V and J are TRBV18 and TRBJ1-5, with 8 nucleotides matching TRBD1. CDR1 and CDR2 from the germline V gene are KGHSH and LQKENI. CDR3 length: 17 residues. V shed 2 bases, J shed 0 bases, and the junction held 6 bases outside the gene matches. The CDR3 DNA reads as TGTGCCAGCTCACCAGGGACAGGTATCGGTAGCAATCAGCCCCAGCATTTT. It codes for CASSPGTGIGSNQPQHF.

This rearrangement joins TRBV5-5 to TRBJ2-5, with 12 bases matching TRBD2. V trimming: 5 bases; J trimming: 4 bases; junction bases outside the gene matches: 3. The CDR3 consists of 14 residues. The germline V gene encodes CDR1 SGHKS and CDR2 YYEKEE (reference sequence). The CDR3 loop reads CASRTSGSRETQYF. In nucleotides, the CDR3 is TGTGCCAGCAGGACTAGCGGGAGTAGAGAGACCCAGTACTTC.

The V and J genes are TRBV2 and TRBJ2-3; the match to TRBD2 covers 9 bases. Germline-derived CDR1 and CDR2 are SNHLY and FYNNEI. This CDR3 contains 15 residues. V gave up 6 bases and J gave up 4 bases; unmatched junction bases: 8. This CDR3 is CASSGEREVSDTQYF. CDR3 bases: TGTGCCAGCAGCGGGGAGCGGGAGGTCTCAGATACGCAGTATTTT.

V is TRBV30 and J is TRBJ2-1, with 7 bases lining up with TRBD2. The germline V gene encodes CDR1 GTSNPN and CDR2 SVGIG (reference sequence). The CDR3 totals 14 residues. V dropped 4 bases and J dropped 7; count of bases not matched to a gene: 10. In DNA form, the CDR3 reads TGTGCCTGGAATCGAGGGGTTAGCGGGAATGAGCAGTTCTTC. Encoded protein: CAWNRGVSGNEQFF. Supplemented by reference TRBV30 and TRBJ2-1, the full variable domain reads SQTIHQWPATLVQPVGSPLSLECTVEGTSNPNLYWYRQAAGRGLQLLFYSVGIGQISSEVPQNLSASRPQDRQFILSSKKLLLSDSGFYLCAWNRGVSGNEQFFGPGTRLTVL.

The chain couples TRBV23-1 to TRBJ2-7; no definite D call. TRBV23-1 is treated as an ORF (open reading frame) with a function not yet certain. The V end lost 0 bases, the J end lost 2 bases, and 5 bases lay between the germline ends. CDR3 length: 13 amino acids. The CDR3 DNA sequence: TGCGCCAGCAGTCAATCTGAGCCCTACGAGCAGTACTTC. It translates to CASSQSEPYEQYF.

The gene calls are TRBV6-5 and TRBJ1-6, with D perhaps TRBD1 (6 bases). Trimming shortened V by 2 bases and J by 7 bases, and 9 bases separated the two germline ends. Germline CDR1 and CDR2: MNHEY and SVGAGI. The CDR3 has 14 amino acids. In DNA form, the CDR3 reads TGTGCCAGCAGTTACAAAGGGGGAAATTCACCCCTCCACTTT. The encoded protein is CASSYKGGNSPLHF.

CDR3 region: CASSEGQGRNYGYTF. The CDR3 DNA reads as TGTGCCAGCAGTGAAGGACAGGGGCGGAACTATGGCTACACCTTC. The chain employs TRBV27 and TRBJ1-2; TRBD1 agrees at 9 bases. The germline gives CDR1 MNHEY, CDR2 SMNVEV (reference sequence). J gave up 2 bases and V 5 bases, and 6 bases lay outside the gene matches. This CDR3 is 15 amino acids long.

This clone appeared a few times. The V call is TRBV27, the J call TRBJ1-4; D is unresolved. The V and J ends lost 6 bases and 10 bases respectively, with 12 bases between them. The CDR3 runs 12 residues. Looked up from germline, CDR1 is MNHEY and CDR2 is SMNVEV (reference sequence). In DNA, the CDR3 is TGTGCCAGCAGGGGTCGGGAGCGAAAACTGTTTTTT. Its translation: CASRGRERKLFF.

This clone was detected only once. CDR3 DNA sequence: TGTGCCAGCAGTTTAGACAGATTCCAGCAGTTCTTC. It codes for CASSLDRFQQFF. The chain carries TRBV28 and TRBJ2-1; possible D gene TRBD1, 5 bases. From germline, CDR1 is MDHEN and CDR2 SYDVKM. Deletions cut 2 bases from V and 11 bases from J, with 10 bases between. The CDR3 has 12 residues.

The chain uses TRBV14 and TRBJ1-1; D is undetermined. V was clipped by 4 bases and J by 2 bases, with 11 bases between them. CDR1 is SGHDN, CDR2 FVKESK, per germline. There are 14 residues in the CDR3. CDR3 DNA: TGTGCCAGCAGCCCCAGGTCTTTCAACACTGAAGCTTTCTTT. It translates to CASSPRSFNTEAFF.

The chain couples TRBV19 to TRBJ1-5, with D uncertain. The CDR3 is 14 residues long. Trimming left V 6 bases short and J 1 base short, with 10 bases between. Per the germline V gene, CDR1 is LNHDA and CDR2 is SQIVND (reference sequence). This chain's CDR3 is CASSLLESNQPQHF. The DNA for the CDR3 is TGTGCCAGTAGCTTACTAGAGAGCAATCAGCCCCAGCATTTT.

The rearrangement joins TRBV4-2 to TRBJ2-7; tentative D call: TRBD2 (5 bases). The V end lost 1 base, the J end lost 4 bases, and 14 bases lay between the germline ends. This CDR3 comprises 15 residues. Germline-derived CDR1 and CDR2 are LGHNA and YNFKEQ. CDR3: CASSQGQTLGYEQYF. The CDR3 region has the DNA TGTGCCAGCAGCCAAGGACAAACACTAGGGTACGAGCAGTACTTC.

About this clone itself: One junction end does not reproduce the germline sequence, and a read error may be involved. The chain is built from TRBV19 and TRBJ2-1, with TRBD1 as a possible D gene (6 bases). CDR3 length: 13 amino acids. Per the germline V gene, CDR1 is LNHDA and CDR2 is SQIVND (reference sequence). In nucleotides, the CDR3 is TGCGCTTCGAGGGGGAGCTCCTACAATGAGCAGTTCTTC. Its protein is CASRGSSYNEQFF.

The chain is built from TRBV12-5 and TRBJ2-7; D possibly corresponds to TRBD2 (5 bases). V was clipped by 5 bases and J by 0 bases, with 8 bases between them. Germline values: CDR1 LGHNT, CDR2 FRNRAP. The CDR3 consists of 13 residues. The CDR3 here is CASGPGSSYEQYF. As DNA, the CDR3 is TGTGCTAGTGGTCCGGGGAGCTCCTACGAGCAGTACTTC.

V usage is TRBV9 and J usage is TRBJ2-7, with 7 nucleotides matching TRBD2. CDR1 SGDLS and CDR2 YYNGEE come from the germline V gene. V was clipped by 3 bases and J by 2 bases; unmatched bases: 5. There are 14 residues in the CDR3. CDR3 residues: CASSESGAPYEQYF. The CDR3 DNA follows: TGTGCCAGCAGCGAGAGCGGGGCTCCCTACGAGCAGTACTTC.

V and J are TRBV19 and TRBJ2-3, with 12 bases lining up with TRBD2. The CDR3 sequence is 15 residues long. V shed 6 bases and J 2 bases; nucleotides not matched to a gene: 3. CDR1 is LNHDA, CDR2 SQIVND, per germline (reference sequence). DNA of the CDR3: TGTGCCAGTAGCGGACTAGCGGGGTTCACAGATACGCAGTATTTT. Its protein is CASSGLAGFTDTQYF.

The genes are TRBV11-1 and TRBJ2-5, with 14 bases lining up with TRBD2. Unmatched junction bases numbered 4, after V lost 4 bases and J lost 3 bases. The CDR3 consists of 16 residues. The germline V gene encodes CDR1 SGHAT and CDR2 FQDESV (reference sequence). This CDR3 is CASSWGLAGVEETQYF. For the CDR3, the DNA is TGTGCCAGCAGCTGGGGACTAGCGGGAGTAGAAGAGACCCAGTACTTC. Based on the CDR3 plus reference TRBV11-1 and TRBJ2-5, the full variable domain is EAEVAQSPRYKITEKSQAVAFWCDPISGHATLYWYRQILGQGPELLVQFQDESVVDDSQLPKDRFSAERLKGVDSTLKIQPAELGDSAMYLCASSWGLAGVEETQYFGPGTRLLVL.

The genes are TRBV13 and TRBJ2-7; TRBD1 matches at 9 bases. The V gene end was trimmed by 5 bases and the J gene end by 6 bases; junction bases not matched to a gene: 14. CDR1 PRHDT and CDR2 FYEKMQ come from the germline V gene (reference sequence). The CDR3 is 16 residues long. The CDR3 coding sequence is TGTGCCAGCAGCCACACAGGACAGGGGAAGAGCCTCGAGCAGTACTTC. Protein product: CASSHTGQGKSLEQYF.

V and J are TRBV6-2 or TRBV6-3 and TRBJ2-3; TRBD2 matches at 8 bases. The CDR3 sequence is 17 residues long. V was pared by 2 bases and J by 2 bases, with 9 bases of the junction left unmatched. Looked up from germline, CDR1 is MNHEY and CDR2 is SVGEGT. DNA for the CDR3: TGTGCCAGCAGTTACACCCGGTGGCGGGAGGACACAGATACGCAGTATTTT. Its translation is CASSYTRWREDTDTQYF.

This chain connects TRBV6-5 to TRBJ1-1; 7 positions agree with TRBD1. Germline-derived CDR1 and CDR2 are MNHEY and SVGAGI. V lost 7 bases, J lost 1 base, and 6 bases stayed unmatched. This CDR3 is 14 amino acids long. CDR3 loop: CASNQQGWNTEAFF. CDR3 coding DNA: TGTGCCAGCAATCAACAGGGGTGGAACACTGAAGCTTTCTTT.

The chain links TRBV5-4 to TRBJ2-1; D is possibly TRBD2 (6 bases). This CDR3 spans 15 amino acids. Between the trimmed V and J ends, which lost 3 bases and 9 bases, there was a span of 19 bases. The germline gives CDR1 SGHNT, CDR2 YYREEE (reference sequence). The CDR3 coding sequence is TGTGCCAGCAGCTCCTGGTCCAAGCGGGCCTTTGAGCAGTTCTTC. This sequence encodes CASSSWSKRAFEQFF.

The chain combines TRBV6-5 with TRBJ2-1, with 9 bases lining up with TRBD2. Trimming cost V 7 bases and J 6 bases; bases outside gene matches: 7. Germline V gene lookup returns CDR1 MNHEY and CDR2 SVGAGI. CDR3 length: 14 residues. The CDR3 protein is CASTSGNIPNEQFF. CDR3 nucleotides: TGTGCCAGCACTAGCGGGAATATACCCAATGAGCAGTTCTTC.

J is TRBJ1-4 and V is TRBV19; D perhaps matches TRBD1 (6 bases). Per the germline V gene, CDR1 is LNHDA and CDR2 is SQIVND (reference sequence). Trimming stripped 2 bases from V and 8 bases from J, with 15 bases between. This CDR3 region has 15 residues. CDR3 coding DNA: TGTGCCAGTAGTATACAGGGGCGGGAGGGCGAAAAACTGTTTTTT. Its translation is CASSIQGREGEKLFF. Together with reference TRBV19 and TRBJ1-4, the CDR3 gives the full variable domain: DGGITQSPKYLFRKEGQNVTLSCEQNLNHDAMYWYRQDPGQGLRLIYYSQIVNDFQKGDIAEGYSVSREKKESFPLTVTSAQKNPTAFYLCASSIQGREGEKLFFGSGTQLSVL.